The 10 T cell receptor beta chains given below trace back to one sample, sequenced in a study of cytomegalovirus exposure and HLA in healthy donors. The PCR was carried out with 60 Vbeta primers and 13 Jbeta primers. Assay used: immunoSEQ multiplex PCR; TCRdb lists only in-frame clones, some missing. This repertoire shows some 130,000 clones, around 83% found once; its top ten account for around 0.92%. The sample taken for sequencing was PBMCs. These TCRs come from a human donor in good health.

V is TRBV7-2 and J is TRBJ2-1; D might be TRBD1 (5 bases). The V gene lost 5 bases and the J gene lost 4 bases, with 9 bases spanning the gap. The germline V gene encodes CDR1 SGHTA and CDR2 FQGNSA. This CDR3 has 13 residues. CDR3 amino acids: CASSQTAYNEQFF. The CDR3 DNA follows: TGTGCCAGCAGCCAGACAGCGTACAATGAGCAGTTCTTC.

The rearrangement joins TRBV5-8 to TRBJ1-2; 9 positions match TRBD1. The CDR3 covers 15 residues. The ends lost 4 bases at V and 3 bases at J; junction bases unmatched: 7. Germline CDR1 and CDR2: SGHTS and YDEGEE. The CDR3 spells CASSPRDRDHYGYTF. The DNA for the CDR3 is TGTGCCAGCAGCCCACGGGACAGGGACCACTATGGCTACACCTTC.

Here the CDR3 DNA reads TGTGCCAGCAGCATTTCCGGGACAGGGAATTCACCCCTCCACTTT. This translates into CASSISGTGNSPLHF. J is TRBJ1-6 and V is TRBV7-6; 9 bases align to TRBD1. The V segment lost 5 bases and the J segment 7 bases; nucleotides outside the gene matches: 6. The CDR3 is 15 residues long. Germline CDR1 SGHVS, CDR2 FNYEAQ.

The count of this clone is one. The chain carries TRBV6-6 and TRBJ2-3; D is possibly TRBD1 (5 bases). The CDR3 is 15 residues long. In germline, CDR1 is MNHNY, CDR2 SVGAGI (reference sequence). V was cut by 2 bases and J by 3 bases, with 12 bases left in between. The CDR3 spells CASSYTPAGTDTQYF. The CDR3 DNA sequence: TGTGCCAGCAGTTACACGCCGGCAGGGACAGATACGCAGTATTTT.

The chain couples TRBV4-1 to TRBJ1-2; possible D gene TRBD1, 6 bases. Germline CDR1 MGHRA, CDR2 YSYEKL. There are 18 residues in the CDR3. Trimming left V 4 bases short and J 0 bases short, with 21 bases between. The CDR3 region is CASSPPGQTPYTNYGYTF. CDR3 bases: TGCGCCAGCAGCCCCCCCGGACAGACTCCTTATACTAACTATGGCTACACCTTC.

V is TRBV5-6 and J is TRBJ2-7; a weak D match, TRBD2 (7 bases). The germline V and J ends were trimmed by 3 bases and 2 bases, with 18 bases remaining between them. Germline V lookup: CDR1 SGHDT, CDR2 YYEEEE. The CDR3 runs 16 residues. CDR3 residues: CASSWGGGTLTYEQYF. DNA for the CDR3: TGTGCCAGCAGCTGGGGAGGGGGTACGCTAACCTACGAGCAGTACTTC. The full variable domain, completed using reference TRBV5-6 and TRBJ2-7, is DAGVTQSPTHLIKTRGQQVTLRCSPKSGHDTVSWYQQALGQGPQFIFQYYEEEERQRGNFPDRFSGHQFPNYSSELNVNALLLGDSALYLCASSWGGGTLTYEQYFGPGTRLTVT.

CDR3 residues: CASSGLAGETTNNEQFF. The CDR3 region has the DNA TGTGCCAGCAGCGGACTAGCGGGGGAAACTACGAACAATGAGCAGTTCTTC. The genes are TRBV9 and TRBJ2-1; 12 bases are a match to TRBD2. The V segment lost 3 bases and the J segment 5 bases; nucleotides outside the gene matches: 9. The CDR3 runs to 17 residues. Germline-derived CDR1 and CDR2 are SGDLS and YYNGEE.

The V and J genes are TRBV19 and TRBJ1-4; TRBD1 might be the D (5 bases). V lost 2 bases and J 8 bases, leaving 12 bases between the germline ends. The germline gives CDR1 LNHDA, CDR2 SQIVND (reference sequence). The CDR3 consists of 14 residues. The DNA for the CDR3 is TGTGCCAGTAGTATACCCGGGACTGTCGAAAAACTGTTTTTT. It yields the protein CASSIPGTVEKLFF. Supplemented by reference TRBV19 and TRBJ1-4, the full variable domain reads DGGITQSPKYLFRKEGQNVTLSCEQNLNHDAMYWYRQDPGQGLRLIYYSQIVNDFQKGDIAEGYSVSREKKESFPLTVTSAQKNPTAFYLCASSIPGTVEKLFFGSGTQLSVL.

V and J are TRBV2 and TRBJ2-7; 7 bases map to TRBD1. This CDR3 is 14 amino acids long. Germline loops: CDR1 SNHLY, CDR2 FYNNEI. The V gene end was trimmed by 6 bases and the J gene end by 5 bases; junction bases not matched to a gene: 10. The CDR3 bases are TGTGCCAGCAGCGCACAGGGGATTGGCAACGAGCAGTACTTC. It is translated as CASSAQGIGNEQYF. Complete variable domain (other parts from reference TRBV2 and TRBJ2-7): EPEVTQTPSHQVTQMGQEVILRCVPISNHLYFYWYRQILGQKVEFLVSFYNNEISEKSEIFDDQFSVERPDGSNFTLKIRSTKLEDSAMYFCASSAQGIGNEQYFGPGTRLTVT.

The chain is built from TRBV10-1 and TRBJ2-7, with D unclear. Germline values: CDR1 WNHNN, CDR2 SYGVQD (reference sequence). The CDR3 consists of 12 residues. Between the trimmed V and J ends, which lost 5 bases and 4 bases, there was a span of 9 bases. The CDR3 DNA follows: TGCGCCAGCAGTCCCGGTTGGTACGAGCAGTACTTC. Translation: CASSPGWYEQYF.